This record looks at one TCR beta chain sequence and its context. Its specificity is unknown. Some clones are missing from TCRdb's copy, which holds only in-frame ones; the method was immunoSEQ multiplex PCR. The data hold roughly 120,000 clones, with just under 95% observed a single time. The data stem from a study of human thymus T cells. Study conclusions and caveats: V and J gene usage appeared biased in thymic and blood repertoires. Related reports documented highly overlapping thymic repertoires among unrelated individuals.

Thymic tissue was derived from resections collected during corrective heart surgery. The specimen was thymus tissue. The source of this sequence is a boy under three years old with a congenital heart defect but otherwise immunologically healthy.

CDR3 in DNA: TGTGCCACCGGACCAAACGGGACGGCGGAGTATTTT. It specifies CATGPNGTAEYF. The chain joins TRBV7-2 to TRBJ2-3; perhaps D is TRBD1 or TRBD2 (5 bases each). Trimming left V 10 bases short and J 13 bases short, with 21 bases between. The CDR3 totals 12 residues. From germline, CDR1 is SGHTA and CDR2 FQGNSA.